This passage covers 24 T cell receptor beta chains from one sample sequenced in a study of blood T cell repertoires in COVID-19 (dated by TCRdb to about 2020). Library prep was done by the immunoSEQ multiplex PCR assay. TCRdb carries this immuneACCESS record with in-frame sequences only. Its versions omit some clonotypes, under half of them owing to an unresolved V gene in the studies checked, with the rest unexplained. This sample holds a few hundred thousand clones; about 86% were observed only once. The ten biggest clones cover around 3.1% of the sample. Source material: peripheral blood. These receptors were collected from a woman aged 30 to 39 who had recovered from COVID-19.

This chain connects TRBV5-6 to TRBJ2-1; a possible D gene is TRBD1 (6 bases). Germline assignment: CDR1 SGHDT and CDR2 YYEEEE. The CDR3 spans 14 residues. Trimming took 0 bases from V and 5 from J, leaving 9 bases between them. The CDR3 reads CASSLEQGDNEQFF. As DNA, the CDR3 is TGTGCCAGCAGCTTGGAACAGGGCGACAATGAGCAGTTCTTC.

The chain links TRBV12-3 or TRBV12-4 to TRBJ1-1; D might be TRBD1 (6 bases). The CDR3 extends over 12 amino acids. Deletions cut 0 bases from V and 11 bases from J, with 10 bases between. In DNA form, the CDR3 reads TGTGCCAGCAGTTTAGCGCCAGGGGCCGCTTTCTTT. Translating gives CASSLAPGAAFF.

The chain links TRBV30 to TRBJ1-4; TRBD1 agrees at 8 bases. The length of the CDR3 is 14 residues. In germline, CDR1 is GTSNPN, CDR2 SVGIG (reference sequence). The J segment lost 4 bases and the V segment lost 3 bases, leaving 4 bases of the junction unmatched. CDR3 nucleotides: TGTGCCTGGAGAGGGGACAGGATTAATGAAAAACTGTTTTTT. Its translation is CAWRGDRINEKLFF.

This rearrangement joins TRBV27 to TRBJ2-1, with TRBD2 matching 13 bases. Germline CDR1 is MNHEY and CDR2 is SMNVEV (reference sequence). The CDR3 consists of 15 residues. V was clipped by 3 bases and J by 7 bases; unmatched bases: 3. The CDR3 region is CASSFGTSGKNEQFF. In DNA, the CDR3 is TGTGCCAGCAGTTTCGGGACTAGCGGGAAGAATGAGCAGTTCTTC.

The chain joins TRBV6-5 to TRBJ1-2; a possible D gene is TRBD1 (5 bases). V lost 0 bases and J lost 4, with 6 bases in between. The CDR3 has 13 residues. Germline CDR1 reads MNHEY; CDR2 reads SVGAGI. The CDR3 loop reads CASSYSTAYGYTF. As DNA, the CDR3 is TGTGCCAGCAGTTACTCGACAGCCTATGGCTACACCTTC.

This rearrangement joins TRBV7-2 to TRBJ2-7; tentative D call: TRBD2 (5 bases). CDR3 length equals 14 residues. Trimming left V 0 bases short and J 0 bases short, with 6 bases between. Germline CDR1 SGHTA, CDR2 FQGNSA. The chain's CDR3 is CASSLAGDSYEQYF. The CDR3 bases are TGTGCCAGCAGCTTAGCGGGAGACTCCTACGAGCAGTACTTC.

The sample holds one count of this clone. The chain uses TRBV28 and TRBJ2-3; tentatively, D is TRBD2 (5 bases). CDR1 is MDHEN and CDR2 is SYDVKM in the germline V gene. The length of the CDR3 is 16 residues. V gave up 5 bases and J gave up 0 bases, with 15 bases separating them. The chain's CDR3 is CASSATDGVSTDTQYF. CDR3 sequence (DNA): TGTGCCAGCAGTGCTACCGACGGGGTTAGCACAGATACGCAGTATTTT.

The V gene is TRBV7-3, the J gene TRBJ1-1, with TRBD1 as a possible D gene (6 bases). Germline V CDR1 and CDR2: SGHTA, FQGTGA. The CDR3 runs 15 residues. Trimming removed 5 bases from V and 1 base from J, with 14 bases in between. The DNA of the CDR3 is TGTGCCAGCAGCCCCCTGACAGGACCGAACACTGAAGCTTTCTTT. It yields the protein CASSPLTGPNTEAFF.

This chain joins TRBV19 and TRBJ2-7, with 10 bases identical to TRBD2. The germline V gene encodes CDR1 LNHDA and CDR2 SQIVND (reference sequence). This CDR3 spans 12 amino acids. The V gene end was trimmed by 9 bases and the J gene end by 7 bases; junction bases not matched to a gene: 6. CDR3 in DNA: TGTGCCAGCAGGGGACTAGCGAAAGAGCAGTACTTC. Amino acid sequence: CASRGLAKEQYF.

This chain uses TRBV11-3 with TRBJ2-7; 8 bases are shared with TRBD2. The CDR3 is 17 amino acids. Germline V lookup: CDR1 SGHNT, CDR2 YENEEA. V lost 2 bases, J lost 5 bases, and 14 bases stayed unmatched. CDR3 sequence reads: CASSLTPTAGGSDEQYF. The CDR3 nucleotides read TGTGCCAGCAGCTTAACCCCTACGGCGGGAGGTTCGGACGAGCAGTACTTC.

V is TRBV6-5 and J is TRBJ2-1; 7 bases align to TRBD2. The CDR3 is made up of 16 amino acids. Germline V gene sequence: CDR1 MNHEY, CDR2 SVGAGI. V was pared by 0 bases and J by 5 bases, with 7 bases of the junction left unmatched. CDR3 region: CASSYSIGGGHNEQFF. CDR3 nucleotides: TGTGCCAGCAGTTACTCGATCGGGGGAGGGCACAATGAGCAGTTCTTC.

CDR3 in amino acids: CASMPLGQTNQPQHF. CDR3 DNA: TGTGCCAGCATGCCGCTAGGACAGACCAATCAGCCCCAGCATTTT. V gene TRBV2 combines with J gene TRBJ1-5, with TRBD1 as a possible D gene (6 bases). Germline V gene lookup returns CDR1 SNHLY and CDR2 FYNNEI. Trimming shortened V by 7 bases and J by 3 bases, and 16 bases separated the two germline ends. There are 15 residues in the CDR3.

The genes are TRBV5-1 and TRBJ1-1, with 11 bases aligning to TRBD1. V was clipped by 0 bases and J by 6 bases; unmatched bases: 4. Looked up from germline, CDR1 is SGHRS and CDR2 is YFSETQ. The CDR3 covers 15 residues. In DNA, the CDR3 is TGCGCCAGCAGCTTGGTAGGACAGGGGGCCGCTGAAGCTTTCTTT. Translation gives CASSLVGQGAAEAFF.

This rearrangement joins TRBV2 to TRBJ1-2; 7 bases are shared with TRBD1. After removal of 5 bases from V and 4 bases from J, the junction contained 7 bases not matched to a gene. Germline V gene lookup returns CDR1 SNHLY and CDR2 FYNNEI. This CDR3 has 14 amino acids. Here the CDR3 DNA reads TGTGCCAGCAGTTCAAAGACAGGGAGCTATGGCTACACCTTC. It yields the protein CASSSKTGSYGYTF.

The CDR3 sequence is CASSAPEAFYGYTF. DNA for the CDR3: TGTGCCAGCTCGGCCCCGGAGGCCTTCTATGGCTACACCTTC. J is TRBJ1-2 and V is TRBV18; D call uncertain. In germline, CDR1 is KGHSH, CDR2 LQKENI. V lost 6 bases, J lost 4 bases, and 15 bases lay in between. This CDR3 is 14 amino acids long.

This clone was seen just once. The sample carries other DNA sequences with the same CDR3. CDR3 DNA sequence: TGTGCCAGCAGTTCGGACAATGAGCAGTTCTTC. This sequence encodes CASSSDNEQFF. The gene calls are TRBV28 and TRBJ2-1; D ambiguous. CDR1 is MDHEN, CDR2 SYDVKM, per germline. There are 11 residues in the CDR3. Trimming took off 4 bases at V and 5 bases at J, with 3 bases between the two ends.

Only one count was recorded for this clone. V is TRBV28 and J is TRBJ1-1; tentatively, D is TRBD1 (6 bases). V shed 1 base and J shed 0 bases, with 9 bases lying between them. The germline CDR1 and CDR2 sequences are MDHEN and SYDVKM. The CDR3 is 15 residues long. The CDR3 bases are TGTGCCAGCAGTTTATATCAGGGGATGAACACTGAAGCTTTCTTT. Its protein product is CASSLYQGMNTEAFF. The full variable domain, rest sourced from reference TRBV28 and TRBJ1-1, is DVKVTQSSRYLVKRTGEKVFLECVQDMDHENMFWYRQDPGLGLRLIYFSYDVKMKEKGDIPEGYSVSREKKERFSLILESASTNQTSMYLCASSLYQGMNTEAFFGQGTRLTVV.

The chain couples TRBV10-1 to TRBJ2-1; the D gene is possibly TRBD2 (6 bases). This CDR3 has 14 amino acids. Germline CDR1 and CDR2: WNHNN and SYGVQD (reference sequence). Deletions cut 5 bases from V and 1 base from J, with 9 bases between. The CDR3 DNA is TGCGCCAGCAGTTTTGGACTATCCTACAATGAGCAGTTCTTC. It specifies CASSFGLSYNEQFF.

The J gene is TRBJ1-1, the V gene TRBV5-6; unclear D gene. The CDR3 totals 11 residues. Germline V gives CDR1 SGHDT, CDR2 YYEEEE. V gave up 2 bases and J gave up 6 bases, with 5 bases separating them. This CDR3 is CASSFGSEAFF. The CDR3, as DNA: TGTGCCAGCAGCTTCGGGTCTGAAGCTTTCTTT.

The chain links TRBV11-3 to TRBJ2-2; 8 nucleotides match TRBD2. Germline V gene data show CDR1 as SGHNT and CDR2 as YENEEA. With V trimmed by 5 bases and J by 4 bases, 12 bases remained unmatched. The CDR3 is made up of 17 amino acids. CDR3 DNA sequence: TGTGCCAGCAGCCCTCTGGGTAGCGGGGCCCTCACCGGGGAGCTGTTTTTT. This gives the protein CASSPLGSGALTGELFF.

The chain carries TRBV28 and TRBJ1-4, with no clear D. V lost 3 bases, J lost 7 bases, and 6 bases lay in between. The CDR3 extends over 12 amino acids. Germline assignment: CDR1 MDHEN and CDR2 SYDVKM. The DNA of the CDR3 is TGTGCCAGCAGTTTTACGGTTGAAAAACTGTTTTTT. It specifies CASSFTVEKLFF.

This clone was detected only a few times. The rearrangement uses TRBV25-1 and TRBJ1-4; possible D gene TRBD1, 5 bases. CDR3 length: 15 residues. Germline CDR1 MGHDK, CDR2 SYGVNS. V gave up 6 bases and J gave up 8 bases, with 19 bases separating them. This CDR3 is CASRGLLGISEKLFF. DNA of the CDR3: TGTGCCAGCAGGGGGCTTCTGGGGATAAGCGAAAAACTGTTTTTT.

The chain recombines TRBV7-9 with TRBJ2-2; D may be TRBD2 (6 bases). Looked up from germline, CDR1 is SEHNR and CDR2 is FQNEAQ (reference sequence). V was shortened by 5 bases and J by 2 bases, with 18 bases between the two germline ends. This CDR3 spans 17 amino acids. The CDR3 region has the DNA TGTGCCAGCAGCGAGAGGTTAGCGGTTATAAACACCGGGGAGCTGTTTTTT. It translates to CASSERLAVINTGELFF.

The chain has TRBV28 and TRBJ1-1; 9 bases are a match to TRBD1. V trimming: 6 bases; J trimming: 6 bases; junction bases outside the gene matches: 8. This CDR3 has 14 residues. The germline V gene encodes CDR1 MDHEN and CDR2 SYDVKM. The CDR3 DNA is TGTGCCAGCAGCCCCACTGACAGGGGGTCTGAAGCTTTCTTT. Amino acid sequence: CASSPTDRGSEAFF.